The 15 T cell receptor beta chains given below trace back to one sample, sequenced in a study of vaccination and CD4 T cells after COVID-19. Sequence data for DNA of cultured CD4+ T cells were generated by the Oncomine TCR Beta short-read assay. One entry per CDR3 protein, called by TCRdb with MiXCR from the PCR reads. The sample has around 18,000 distinct CDR3 sequences; 36% are singletons. These TCRs are of unknown antigen specificity. Regarding treatment: roughly 10-day PBMC culture with coronavirus spike peptide pools or control peptides (ViraFEST assay). The source was CD4+ T cells from blood, cultured in vitro, collected before SARS-CoV-2 vaccination. The source of these receptors is a human donor who received a COVID-19 vaccine.

This clonotype was seen more than once but under ten times. The gene calls are TRBV2 and TRBJ1-5; D uncertain. Looked up from germline, CDR1 is SNHLY and CDR2 is FYNNEI. Trimming took off 3 bases at V and 5 bases at J, with 11 bases between the two ends. This CDR3 is 14 amino acids long. CDR3 DNA sequence: TGTGCCAGCAGTGAGGAATCTACACATCAGCCCCAGCATTTT. Its protein is CASSEESTHQPQHF.

This clonotype has more than one count but fewer than ten. J is TRBJ1-1 and V is TRBV2; TRBD1 matches 9 bases. The trim removed 6 bases at V and 3 bases at J, leaving 2 bases unmatched. The CDR3 contains 13 residues. Germline assignment: CDR1 SNHLY and CDR2 FYNNEI. CDR3 coding DNA: TGTGCCAGCAGCGGACAGGGGCACACTGAAGCTTTCTTT. As protein: CASSGQGHTEAFF.

The chain employs TRBV7-6 and TRBJ2-7; 9 bases fit TRBD1. The CDR3 contains 14 residues. The J segment lost 3 bases and the V segment lost 5 bases, leaving 5 bases of the junction unmatched. Germline loops: CDR1 SGHVS, CDR2 FNYEAQ. CDR3 nucleotides: TGTGCCAGCAGCCTCCGGGACAGGGACTACGAGCAGTACTTC. It specifies CASSLRDRDYEQYF.

This clonotype was detected only a few times. The rearrangement joins TRBV27 to TRBJ1-1; D gene unclear. Germline V CDR1 and CDR2: MNHEY, SMNVEV (reference sequence). CDR3 length equals 13 residues. The V and J ends lost 2 bases and 1 base respectively, with 5 bases between them. In DNA form, the CDR3 reads TGTGCCAGCAGTTTAAGGAGGAACACTGAAGCTTTCTTT. Translated, it gives CASSLRRNTEAFF.

The chain is built from TRBV9 and TRBJ2-4, with D unresolved. The CDR3 extends over 16 amino acids. V shed 2 bases and J shed 4 bases, with 16 bases lying between them. CDR1 and CDR2 from the germline V gene are SGDLS and YYNGEE. The CDR3 loop is CASSVTISETKNIQYF. DNA of the CDR3: TGTGCCAGCAGCGTGACAATTTCTGAGACGAAAAACATTCAGTACTTC.

This clonotype was picked up a small number of times. This chain uses TRBV7-3 with TRBJ1-1, with D tentatively TRBD1 (5 bases). The CDR3 totals 13 residues. Between the trimmed V and J ends, which lost 0 bases and 7 bases, there was a span of 9 bases. Looked up from germline, CDR1 is SGHTA and CDR2 is FQGTGA. Here the CDR3 DNA reads TGTGCCAGCAGCTTAACGGGGCAGGATGAAGCTTTCTTT. This sequence encodes CASSLTGQDEAFF. The full variable domain, in which reference TRBV7-3 and TRBJ1-1 provide the parts outside the CDR3, is GAGVSQTPSNKVTEKGKYVELRCDPISGHTALYWYRQSLGQGPEFLIYFQGTGAADDSGLPNDRFFAVRPEGSVSTLKIQRTERGDSAVYLCASSLTGQDEAFFGQGTRLTVV.

The chain links TRBV20-1 to TRBJ1-1; a possible D gene is TRBD1 (5 bases). V lost 0 bases and J lost 3, with 17 bases in between. Germline CDR1 is DFQATT and CDR2 is SNEGSKA (reference sequence). The CDR3 is made up of 16 amino acids. The CDR3 loop reads CSARDWGFTDHTEAFF. The CDR3 DNA sequence: TGCAGTGCTAGAGATTGGGGCTTTACGGACCACACTGAAGCTTTCTTT.

This clonotype was found a few times. The chain joins TRBV5-4 to TRBJ2-3, with 8 bases matching TRBD1. The CDR3 length is 16 residues. CDR1 and CDR2 from the germline V gene are SGHNT and YYREEE (reference sequence). The junction had 13 bases not matched to a gene; V was cut back by 4 bases and J by 6 bases. DNA for the CDR3: TGTGCCAGCAGCAGATATAGGACAGGGCAAGGGGATACGCAGTATTTT. Translation: CASSRYRTGQGDTQYF.

This clonotype was seen only a few times. The chain carries TRBV5-8 and TRBJ1-5; the D is unclear. The V gene's germline CDR1 is SGHTS and CDR2 YDEGEE. Trimming stripped 1 base from V and 1 base from J, with 9 bases between. This CDR3 contains 15 residues. The CDR3 sequence is CASSLRVGSNQPQHF. The CDR3 region has the DNA TGTGCCAGCAGCTTGAGGGTTGGGAGCAATCAGCCCCAGCATTTT.

The rearrangement links TRBV18 to TRBJ1-1, with TRBD1 matching 9 bases. The CDR3 covers 16 residues. Germline-derived CDR1 and CDR2 are KGHSH and LQKENI. V lost 3 bases, J lost 1 base, and 6 bases stayed unmatched. This chain's CDR3 is CASSPRRDRENTEAFF. For the CDR3, the DNA is TGTGCCAGCTCACCGCGGAGGGACAGGGAGAACACTGAAGCTTTCTTT.

The V call is TRBV7-9, the J call TRBJ2-6; 7 bases match TRBD1. The V gene's germline CDR1 is SEHNR and CDR2 FQNEAQ (reference sequence). The CDR3 is 15 amino acids. J was trimmed by 4 bases and V by 5 bases; bases with no gene match: 5. CDR3 protein: CASSPDRVGANVLTF. The CDR3 coding sequence is TGTGCCAGCAGCCCAGACAGGGTCGGGGCCAACGTCCTGACTTTC.

This rearrangement joins TRBV7-8 to TRBJ2-5; D is unclear. Germline values: CDR1 SGHVS, CDR2 FQNEAQ. The V end lost 5 bases, the J end lost 2 bases, and 9 bases lay between the germline ends. The CDR3 sequence is 13 residues long. The CDR3 reads CASSLVRQETQYF. The CDR3 nucleotides read TGTGCCAGCAGCCTCGTTAGGCAAGAGACCCAGTACTTC.

This clonotype was detected a few times. V gene TRBV11-2 combines with J gene TRBJ1-6, with no clear D. Per the germline V gene, CDR1 is SGHAT and CDR2 is FQNNGV. This CDR3 is built from 12 residues. Trimming pared 5 bases from V and 14 bases from J, leaving 13 bases between. The CDR3 region has the DNA TGTGCCAGCAGCCCCCCAGGATTCACCCTCCACTTT. Translating it yields CASSPPGFTLHF.

The rearrangement links TRBV2 to TRBJ1-1; D perhaps matches TRBD1 (5 bases). This CDR3 has 14 amino acids. CDR1 SNHLY and CDR2 FYNNEI come from the germline V gene. V was clipped by 5 bases and J by 3 bases, with 13 bases between them. CDR3 in DNA: TGTGCCAGCAGTCACCTAAAAGGGGACACTGAAGCTTTCTTT. Amino acid sequence: CASSHLKGDTEAFF.

Only a few counts were recorded for this clonotype. V is TRBV6-1 and J is TRBJ2-3, with a weak D call TRBD2 (6 bases). This CDR3 spans 14 amino acids. V shed 3 bases and J shed 3 bases, with 10 bases lying between them. The V gene's germline CDR1 is MNHNS and CDR2 SASEGT. The CDR3 DNA reads TGTGCCAGCAGTGATGGGGCGGGGACAGATACGCAGTATTTT. It is translated as CASSDGAGTDTQYF.